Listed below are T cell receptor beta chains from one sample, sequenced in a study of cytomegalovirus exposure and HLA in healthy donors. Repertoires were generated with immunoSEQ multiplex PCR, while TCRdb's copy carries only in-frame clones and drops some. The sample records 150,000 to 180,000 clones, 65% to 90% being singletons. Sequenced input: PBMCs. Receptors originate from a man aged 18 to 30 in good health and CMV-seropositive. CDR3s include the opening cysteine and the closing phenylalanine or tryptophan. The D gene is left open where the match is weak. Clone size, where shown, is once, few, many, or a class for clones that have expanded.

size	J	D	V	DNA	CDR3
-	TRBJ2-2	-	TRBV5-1	TGCGCCAGCAGCTTGCAGGGGACCGGGGAGCTGTTTTTT	CASSLQGTGELFF
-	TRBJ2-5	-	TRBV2	TGTGCCAGCATGCGGGGAGAGGGGGAGACCCAGTACTTC	CASMRGEGETQYF
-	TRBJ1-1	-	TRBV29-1	TGCAGCGTTGAGACCCACGCGGGAGTGAACACTGAAGCTTTCTTT	CSVETHAGVNTEAFF
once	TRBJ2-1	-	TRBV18	TGTGCCAGCCAGGGCCCAGGGACTCTTTACAATGAGCAGTTCTTC	CASQGPGTLYNEQFF
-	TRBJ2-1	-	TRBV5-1	TGCGCCAGCAGCCTTTCTAACAATGAGCAGTTCTTC	CASSLSNNEQFF
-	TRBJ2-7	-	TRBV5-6	TGTGCCAGCAGCTTCCGCGCCCGGGGCTCCTACGAGCAGTACTTC	CASSFRARGSYEQYF
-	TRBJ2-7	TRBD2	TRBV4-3	TGCGCCAGCAGCCGGGACGGGGGGGCCTACGAGCAGTACTTC	CASSRDGGAYEQYF
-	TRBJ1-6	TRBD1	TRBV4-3	TGCGCCAGCAGCCAAGGGACAGGGGGTAATTCACCCCTCCACTTT	CASSQGTGGNSPLHF
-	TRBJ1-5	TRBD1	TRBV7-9	TGTGCCAGCAGCTTGTCAGGGGGCGGTCAGCCCCAGCATTTT	CASSLSGGGQPQHF
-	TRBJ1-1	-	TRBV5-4	TGTGCCAGCACTCGGGGGGGGCCGAACACTGAAGCTTTCTTT	CASTRGGPNTEAFF
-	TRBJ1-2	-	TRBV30	TGTGCCTGGAGTCTGGACAGCGCCTATGGCTACACCTTC	CAWSLDSAYGYTF
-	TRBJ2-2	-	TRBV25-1	TGTGCCAGCAGTGAATCTCGCAGGGGTAGGACCGGGGAGCTGTTTTTT	CASSESRRGRTGELFF
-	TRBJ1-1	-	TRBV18	TGTGCCAGCTCACAACTCGAAACCAACACTGAAGCTTTCTTT	CASSQLETNTEAFF
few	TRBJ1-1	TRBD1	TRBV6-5	TGTGCCAGCAGGAGACAGGGGGACACTGAAGCTTTCTTT	CASRRQGDTEAFF
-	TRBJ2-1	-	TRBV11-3	TGTGCCAGCAGCTTAGTGTGGGGCAGCTCCTACAATGAGCAGTTCTTC	CASSLVWGSSYNEQFF
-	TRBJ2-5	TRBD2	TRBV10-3	TGTGCCATCAGTGAGGACAAATTGGGGGGGGAGACCCAGTACTTC	CAISEDKLGGETQYF
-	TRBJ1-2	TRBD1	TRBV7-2	TGTGCCAGCAGCTTAGGGCAGGGGGCCCGTGGCTACACCTTC	CASSLGQGARGYTF
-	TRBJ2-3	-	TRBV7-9	TGTGCCAGCAGCTTAGCTCAACTAGGGAGGCACTCGCAGTATTTT	CASSLAQLGRHSQYF
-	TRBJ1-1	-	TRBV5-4	TGTGCCAGCAGCGGAACAGGTTTGAACACTGAAGCTTTCTTT	CASSGTGLNTEAFF
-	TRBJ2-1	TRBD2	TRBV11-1	TGTGCCAGCAGCTTAGGAGGTGCGCGGGGGGGCGTCAATGAGCAGTTCTTC	CASSLGGARGGVNEQFF
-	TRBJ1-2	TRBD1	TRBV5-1	TGCGCCAGCAGCCCGGGACAGGGGGCAGGGGGCTACACCTTC	CASSPGQGAGGYTF
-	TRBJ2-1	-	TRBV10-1	TGCGCCAGCAGTCAACTAACTAACTACAATGAGCAGTTCTTC	CASSQLTNYNEQFF
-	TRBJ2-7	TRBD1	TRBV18	TGTGCCAGCTCACCCCGGACAGGGGGCGCGTACGAGCAGTACTTC	CASSPRTGGAYEQYF
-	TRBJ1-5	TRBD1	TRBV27	TGTGCCAGCAGTCTGGGATGGGACAGGGAAAATCAGCCCCAGCATTTT	CASSLGWDRENQPQHF
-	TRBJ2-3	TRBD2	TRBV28	TGTGCCAGCAGTTTACGGGTAGCGGGAGGGCCAGATACGCAGTATTTT	CASSLRVAGGPDTQYF
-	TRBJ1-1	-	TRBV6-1	TGTGCCAGCAGTGGCCCGGGTGGGACTGAAGCTTTCTTT	CASSGPGGTEAFF
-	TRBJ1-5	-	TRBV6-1	TGTGCCAGCAGTTCACGGGGGGTGGAGCCCCAGCATTTT	CASSSRGVEPQHF